This TCR beta chain came from a study of blood T cell repertoires in COVID-19. Study-wide background: The analysed material was cDNA or gDNA that came from T cells, B-cell-depleted T cells, or PBMCs.

Germline-derived CDR1 and CDR2 are LGHDT and YNNKEL (reference sequence). Trimming took off 1 base at V and 3 bases at J, with 9 bases between the two ends. The CDR3 spans 14 residues. The authors' processing: The assay estimated nucleated cells by amplifying reference gene primers. Sequencing used immunoSEQ multiplex PCR; TCRdb keeps in-frame clones, though not all of them. Clonal size and the V and J genes are those of that table, whereas D and trimming came from the DNA. The sample holds about 100,000 clones, approximately 88% seen once. The sequenced material came from peripheral blood. The V call is TRBV3-1 (or the pseudogene TRBV3-2), the J call TRBJ1-1; TRBD1 might be the D (5 bases). The TCR was taken from a man aged 50 or older with active or convalescent COVID-19. CDR3 loop: CASSQAGGYTEAFF. In nucleotides, the CDR3 is TGTGCCAGCAGCCAAGCGGGGGGGTACACTGAAGCTTTCTTT.